This TCR beta chain was recovered during a study of T cell responses to AZD1222 COVID-19 vaccine. About this clone itself: What it binds is unknown.

Notes on the study in general: At 160-218 and 743-854, vaccine-associated CD4 TCRs were dominant, and they spanned spike. Without day 14 samples, only post-peak T cell repertoires were studied.

The CDR3 runs to 16 residues. The V and J ends lost 3 bases and 7 bases respectively, with 21 bases between them. Germline CDR1 MNHEY, CDR2 SVGEGT. Repertoires were generated with immunoSEQ multiplex PCR, while TCRdb's copy carries only in-frame clones and drops some. The sample records approximately 150,000 clones, 80% to 90% being singletons. Sequences were derived from peripheral blood, sampled 28 days after the second dose of the MenACWY control vaccine. The sequence came from an adult who received the MenACWY meningococcal vaccine as a control. J is TRBJ1-2 and V is TRBV6-2 or TRBV6-3, with no clear D. CDR3 nucleotide sequence: TGTGCCAGCAGTTATTGGGGAGTCCAGTTAATAAGTGGCTACACCTTC. Its translation is CASSYWGVQLISGYTF.